This T cell receptor beta chain was sequenced during a study of spatial heterogeneity in lung cancer. Study overall: Samples were obtained from about 72 donors, all untreated early-stage non-small cell lung cancer patients. A unique TCR and UMI combination showed up more than ten times in raw reads, on average. Study-wide points: In blood, ubiquitous expanded tumor TCRs appeared more at resection than follow-up.

Time point here: blood at routine non-recurrence follow-up after resection. The input material, whole RNA from tumor, nontumor lung or frozen PBMC, was sequenced unsorted. TCRdb reanalysed the 5' RACE reads using MiXCR and keeps one entry per CDR3 protein. The sample carries about 120,000 distinct CDR3 sequences, approximately 12% recorded once. This clonotype was seen ten or more times. Its antigen remains unidentified. CDR1 and CDR2 from the germline V gene are KGHSH and LQKENI. The V segment lost 2 bases and the J segment 5 bases; nucleotides outside the gene matches: 2. The CDR3 spans 14 residues. The chain combines TRBV18 with TRBJ2-3; TRBD2 aligns across 9 bases. The clonotype comes from a male donor with early-stage non-small cell lung cancer. Sequenced material: PBMCs, taken at follow-up. CDR3 nucleotide sequence: TGTGCCAGCTCACCAAGCGGGGGGAAAGATACGCAGTATTTT. It yields the protein CASSPSGGKDTQYF.